These T cell receptor beta chains were read from a single sample in a study of blood T cell repertoires in COVID-19. TCRdb's table, derived via immunoSEQ multiplex PCR, lists solely in-frame clones and lacks some. Among more than 95,000 clones listed, around 74% were seen once. Sequences were obtained from peripheral blood. All receptors derive from a man in his sixties with acute or convalescent COVID-19. Both conserved end residues are part of each CDR3. The D gene is left open where the match is weak. Where a row states a size, it is once, few, many or the class of an expanded clone; other rows omit it.

cdr3_length clone_size d_call j_call v_call cdr3_aa cdr3_nt
18 - - TRBJ2-3 TRBV21-1 CASRRREPVAGGRDTQYF TGTGCCAGCCGCCGGAGGGAACCAGTAGCGGGAGGGCGGGATACGCAGTATTTT
17 - - TRBJ1-6 TRBV27 CASSGGYGRSYNSPLHF TGTGCCAGCAGTGGAGGGTACGGCCGCTCCTATAATTCACCCCTCCACTTT
13 few - TRBJ1-2 TRBV11-2 CASSLGLGGGYTF TGTGCCAGCAGCTTAGGGCTCGGCGGTGGCTACACCTTC
13 once TRBD1 TRBJ1-1 TRBV12-3/TRBV12-4 CASSRTGYTEAFF TGTGCCAGCAGTCGGACAGGGTACACTGAAGCTTTCTTT
13 - TRBD1 TRBJ1-5 TRBV28 CASRAGQTMTQHF TGTGCCAGCAGGGCGGGACAGACCATGACCCAGCATTTT
15 - TRBD2 TRBJ2-3 TRBV5-6 CASSSAGGSTDTQYF TGTGCCAGCAGCTCCGCTGGCGGGAGTACAGATACGCAGTATTTT
13 - - TRBJ1-1 TRBV6-5 CASSYSRNTEAFF TGTGCCAGCAGTTACTCTCGGAACACTGAAGCTTTCTTT
16 - - TRBJ1-2 TRBV27 CASSSLGGVKRYGYTF TGTGCCAGCAGCTCCTTGGGAGGGGTCAAGAGGTATGGCTACACCTTC
14 once - TRBJ1-1 TRBV5-1 CASSLNSQNTEAFF TGCGCCAGCAGCTTAAACAGCCAGAACACTGAAGCTTTCTTT
15 few - TRBJ2-1 TRBV10-1 CASSSGSSTWNEQFF TGCGCCAGCAGTTCCGGGAGCAGCACATGGAATGAGCAGTTCTTC
14 - - TRBJ2-1 TRBV7-8 CASCRGAYYNEQFF TGTGCCAGCTGTCGGGGGGCCTACTACAATGAGCAGTTCTTC
16 - - TRBJ2-1 TRBV10-3 CAISESLATAYNEQFF TGTGCCATCAGTGAGTCCCTAGCGACCGCCTACAATGAGCAGTTCTTC
15 once TRBD2 TRBJ2-5 TRBV6-5 CASMSLAGVRETQYF TGTGCCAGCATGTCACTAGCGGGAGTTAGGGAGACCCAGTACTTC
18 few TRBD2 TRBJ2-2 TRBV11-3 CASSTPSGRPSNTGELFF TGTGCCAGCAGCACCCCTAGCGGGAGGCCCTCGAACACCGGGGAGCTGTTTTTT
12 once - TRBJ2-1 TRBV19 CASSQYGDEQFF TGTGCCAGTAGTCAATACGGGGATGAGCAGTTCTTC
15 - TRBD1 TRBJ1-2 TRBV5-6 CASSKTGTGGYGYTF TGTGCCAGCAGCAAGACCGGGACAGGTGGTTATGGCTACACCTTC
11 - - TRBJ1-2 TRBV30 CAYTTGLGYTF TGTGCCTACACTACAGGGCTGGGCTACACCTTC
18 - - TRBJ2-3 TRBV21-1 CASSKAPVLGSYADTQYF TGTGCCAGCAGCAAAGCGCCGGTGCTCGGGAGCTACGCCGATACGCAGTATTTT
14 - TRBD1 TRBJ1-2 TRBV6-5 CASIKGDREVGYTF TGTGCCAGCATCAAGGGGGACAGGGAGGTTGGCTACACCTTC
14 - - TRBJ1-6 TRBV2 CASSEYGVNSPLHF TGTGCCAGCAGTGAATACGGTGTTAATTCACCCCTCCACTTT
15 - TRBD1 TRBJ1-5 TRBV2 CASSTDRGRNQPQHF TGTGCCAGCAGTACGGACAGGGGAAGAAATCAGCCCCAGCATTTT
10 - - TRBJ1-1 TRBV29-1 CSVSGDWAFF TGCAGCGTTTCGGGGGATTGGGCTTTCTTT
17 once - TRBJ2-2 TRBV5-1 CASSLTALARNTGELFF TGCGCCAGCAGCCTCACGGCACTAGCTCGCAACACCGGGGAGCTGTTTTTT
13 - TRBD1 TRBJ2-3 TRBV10-3 CAISLQGADTQYF TGTGCCATCAGTCTACAGGGGGCCGATACGCAGTATTTT
15 - - TRBJ2-2 TRBV6-5 CAGESAVARTGELFF TGTGCCGGAGAATCCGCCGTGGCACGGACCGGGGAGCTGTTTTTT
15 - - TRBJ1-1 TRBV13 CASSAAGRGDTEAFF TGTGCCAGCAGCGCGGCGGGAAGGGGTGATACTGAAGCTTTCTTT
15 - TRBD2 TRBJ2-3 TRBV19 CATGSGGRLTDTQYF TGTGCCACCGGAAGCGGGGGGCGTCTAACAGATACGCAGTATTTT
15 - TRBD1 TRBJ1-5 TRBV2 CASKGQGASWQPQHF TGTGCCAGCAAGGGACAGGGGGCTAGCTGGCAGCCCCAGCATTTT
16 - - TRBJ1-3 TRBV9 CASSPQQGLTGNTIYF TGTGCCAGCAGCCCACAACAGGGCTTGACTGGAAACACCATATATTTT
13 once TRBD1 TRBJ1-2 TRBV5-1 CASSSDRGYGYTF TGCGCCAGCAGCTCGGACAGGGGTTATGGCTACACCTTC
15 - TRBD2 TRBJ2-7 TRBV10-2 CASSETSGGSYEQYF TGCGCCAGCAGTGAGACTAGCGGGGGTTCCTACGAGCAGTACTTC
13 - TRBD1 TRBJ1-2 TRBV30 CAWEIQGADGYTF TGTGCCTGGGAAATACAGGGGGCTGATGGCTACACCTTC
15 - TRBD2 TRBJ2-7 TRBV29-1 CSVLRLADSSYEQYF TGCAGCGTTCTCAGACTAGCGGACAGCTCCTACGAGCAGTACTTC
12 - - TRBJ1-5 TRBV7-2 CASRGGDQPQHF TGTGCCAGCAGGGGAGGGGACCAGCCCCAGCATTTT
14 - - TRBJ2-7 TRBV5-1 CASSLGQSSYEQYF TGCGCCAGCAGCTTGGGACAGAGCTCCTACGAGCAGTACTTC
13 - - TRBJ2-1 TRBV6-5 CASSFNGRNEQFF TGTGCCAGCAGTTTTAATGGGAGGAATGAGCAGTTCTTC
16 few TRBD1 TRBJ1-6 TRBV11-2 CASSFIGQGPNSPLHF TGTGCCAGCAGCTTCATCGGACAGGGGCCTAATTCACCCCTCCACTTT
18 many - TRBJ1-5 TRBV25-1 CASNWGDRTLYSNQPQHF TGTGCCAGCAATTGGGGTGACAGGACCCTATATAGCAATCAGCCCCAGCATTTT
18 - TRBD2 TRBJ2-5 TRBV5-1 CASSWGLAGGPFGETQYF TGCGCCAGCAGCTGGGGACTAGCGGGAGGGCCCTTTGGAGAGACCCAGTACTTC
12 - TRBD2 TRBJ2-3 TRBV11-2 CASRAGGDTQYF TGTGCCAGCAGAGCGGGAGGAGATACGCAGTATTTT
14 - - TRBJ2-5 TRBV2 CASSVGRGSATQYF TGTGCCAGCAGTGTGGGGCGGGGCAGTGCAACCCAGTACTTC
11 - - TRBJ2-7 TRBV6-5 CASSPHLEQYF TGTGCCAGCAGTCCACATCTCGAGCAGTACTTC
15 - TRBD1 TRBJ2-1 TRBV5-1 CASSSDRGLLDEQFF TGCGCCAGCAGCTCGGACAGGGGACTCCTCGATGAGCAGTTCTTC
13 - - TRBJ1-1 TRBV4-2 CASSQAGVPEAFF TGTGCCAGCAGCCAAGCGGGGGTCCCTGAAGCTTTCTTT
16 few TRBD2 TRBJ2-1 TRBV13 CASSLSAGGLNNEQFF TGTGCCAGCAGCTTATCGGCGGGGGGCCTAAACAATGAGCAGTTCTTC
15 - TRBD1 TRBJ1-6 TRBV15 CATSRGTGPNSPLHF TGTGCCACCAGCAGGGGGACAGGTCCTAATTCACCCCTCCACTTT
14 - TRBD1 TRBJ1-1 TRBV7-9 CASSPRQGRTEAFF TGTGCCAGCAGCCCTAGACAGGGTCGCACTGAAGCTTTCTTT
17 few - TRBJ1-6 TRBV6-2/TRBV6-3 CASSPESGSSYNSPLHF TGTGCCAGCAGCCCCGAGTCGGGGAGCTCCTATAATTCACCCCTCCACTTT
14 few TRBD1 TRBJ1-1 TRBV5-1 CASSGQQGASEAFF TGCGCCAGCAGCGGACAACAGGGGGCCAGTGAAGCTTTCTTT
15 once TRBD2 TRBJ2-1 TRBV2 CASSAPGLAGNEQFF TGTGCCAGCAGTGCTCCGGGACTAGCGGGTAATGAGCAGTTCTTC
13 - - TRBJ1-2 TRBV18 CASSPWTEYGYTF TGTGCCAGCTCACCTTGGACAGAATATGGCTACACCTTC
15 - - TRBJ1-1 TRBV10-2 CASTPGGRPNTEAFF TGCGCCAGCACCCCCGGGGGACGGCCGAACACTGAAGCTTTCTTT
16 - TRBD1 TRBJ1-1 TRBV5-8 CASSLGGTGPNTEAFF TGTGCCAGCAGCTTGGGCGGGACAGGCCCGAACACTGAAGCTTTCTTT
13 - - TRBJ1-1 TRBV29-1 CSVDFGGDTEAFF TGCAGCGTTGATTTCGGAGGAGACACTGAAGCTTTCTTT
15 - - TRBJ1-1 TRBV11-2 CASSPILGGTSEAFF TGTGCCAGCAGCCCTATCTTGGGGGGGACGTCTGAAGCTTTCTTT
13 - - TRBJ1-1 TRBV12-3/TRBV12-4 CASSLGQAFEAFF TGTGCCAGCAGTTTGGGGCAGGCCTTTGAAGCTTTCTTT
15 - TRBD1 TRBJ1-2 TRBV5-1 CASSPGQGANYGYTF TGCGCCAGCAGCCCTGGACAGGGGGCGAACTATGGCTACACCTTC
16 - TRBD2 TRBJ2-1 TRBV11-2 CASSLGTSGAYNEQFF TGTGCCAGCAGCTTAGGGACTAGCGGGGCCTACAATGAGCAGTTCTTC
16 - TRBD1 TRBJ1-2 TRBV12-5 CASGLAHRGENYGYTF TGTGCTAGTGGTTTGGCCCACAGGGGAGAGAACTATGGCTACACCTTC
13 - TRBD1 TRBJ2-7 TRBV10-2 CASSERDREVDDF TGCGCCAGCAGTGAGAGGGACAGGGAGGTTGATGACTTC